This T cell receptor (beta chain) was observed in a study of spatial heterogeneity in lung cancer. For the study at large: Among detected sequences, beta-chain ones consistently exceeded alpha-chain ones in number. The study's findings and limits: Expanded tumor TCRs that were ubiquitous appeared in blood more at resection than follow-up.

The CDR3 has 13 residues. Trimming removed 7 bases from V and 4 bases from J; junction bases left unmatched: 3. CDR1 and CDR2 from the germline V gene are SNHLY and FYNNEI. Sample time point: sample taken at primary tumor resection. The study sequenced unsorted whole RNA from tumor, nontumor lung or frozen PBMC. Untreated early-stage non-small cell lung cancer patients, roughly 72 in total, were the donors. TCR cDNA molecules each had a unique molecular identifier. TCRdb analysed the 5' RACE reads with MiXCR anew, one entry per CDR3 protein. Found here are tens of thousands of distinct CDR3 sequences, about 9.4% of them singletons; the top ten hold 6.5% to 8.5%. In this sample, this clonotype turned up many times. Its antigen remains unidentified.

The receptor was isolated from a male donor with early-stage non-small cell lung cancer. The source was PBMCs, collected at surgery. J is TRBJ2-3 and V is TRBV2; 9 positions agree with TRBD2. The CDR3 DNA sequence: TGTGCCAGCAAAAGACTAGCGGCAGATACGCAGTATTTT. This encodes CASKRLAADTQYF.